The 3 T cell receptor beta chains reported below all come from one sample, sequenced in a study of early stage breast cancer tumors (dated by TCRdb to about 2017). Libraries were constructed by the immunoSEQ multiplex PCR assay. In its TCRdb copy, this immuneACCESS table keeps in-frame sequences only and misses some clones. Where compared with another copy, unresolved V genes explain less than half of these, and the others have no known cause. Across this sample there are about 11,000 clones, with around 70% seen only once. Around a fifth of the sample lies in the top ten. The sample taken for sequencing was breast tumor tissue. The source of these receptors is a person aged 35 to 50 with breast cancer.

The rearrangement links TRBV10-3 to TRBJ2-7; TRBD2 matches at 7 bases. J was trimmed by 9 bases and V by 3 bases; bases with no gene match: 8. Per the germline V gene, CDR1 is ENHRY and CDR2 is SYGVKD. CDR3 length: 13 amino acids. This CDR3 reads CAISEAGSSAQYF. CDR3 in DNA: TGTGCCATCAGTGAAGCGGGGAGCTCCGCGCAGTACTTC.

The chain has TRBV7-8 and TRBJ1-2; unclear D gene. Germline assignment: CDR1 SGHVS and CDR2 FQNEAQ. V lost 1 base and J lost 3, with 6 bases in between. The CDR3 runs 13 residues. In DNA, the CDR3 is TGTGCCAGCAGCTTAGAGGTCGACTATGGCTACACCTTC. Translating gives CASSLEVDYGYTF.

The J gene is TRBJ2-5, the V gene TRBV5-1; 10 positions match TRBD2. Trimming removed 0 bases from V and 4 bases from J; junction bases left unmatched: 12. Germline assignment: CDR1 SGHRS and CDR2 YFSETQ. The CDR3 spans 18 residues. CDR3 sequence: CASSLAMRTLAGVETQYF. The CDR3 nucleotides are TGCGCCAGCAGCTTGGCCATGCGCACTCTAGCGGGAGTAGAGACCCAGTACTTC.